Sequencing of this T cell receptor beta chain was carried out in a study of T-cell memory formation after mild COVID-19 (dated by TCRdb to the early 2020s). Turning to the overall study: Most TCR sequence clusters were specific to one of the two donors. In a couple of donors, T-cell clones that expanded and contracted after mild COVID-19 were followed by sequencing TCRalpha and TCRbeta repertoires longitudinally. Two young, previously healthy adult volunteers made up the cohort, one male and one female. Results and caveats for the whole study, not just this receptor: Only two mild cases were covered in the study, and larger cohorts including severe cases with pre-infection samples were considered necessary. From day 15 to 85, contracting clones showed balanced CD4/CD8 phenotypes, whereas a second wave of clones that expanded from day 15 to 37 leaned towards CD4+. SARS-CoV-2 specificity was not confirmed for the second-wave clones peaking on day 37. Some responding clones were found in pre-infection memory, which suggests that pre-existing cross-reactive memory T cells took part in the SARS-CoV-2 response. Contracting CD4+ clones were found mainly in CM and EM memory subsets, while CD8+ clones were enriched in EMRA.

Ficoll-Paque density gradient centrifugation was the method used to isolate PBMCs. TCRdb lists the instrument as Illumina NovaSeq 6000. Using 5'RACE with constant-segment primers, TCRalpha and TCRbeta cDNA libraries were constructed, with sample barcodes and unique molecular identifiers added in the process. Trizol reagent was used to extract RNA from every sample. Libraries were amplified in two PCR steps, with a second sample barcode and Illumina TruSeq adapters added in the second step. The libraries were sequenced on an Illumina NovaSeq using 2 x 150 bp paired-end reads. As for the authors' bioinformatics: With migec v1.2.7, reads were demultiplexed and then collapsed into UMI-guided consensus sequences. With mixcr v2.1.11, UMI consensuses were aligned to TRA and TRB V and J templates and assembled into clonotypes. Clonotypes were classified as expanded or contracted when called significant by both edgeR and NoisET, with noise models trained on biological replicates. edgeR calls used a false discovery rate-adjusted p below 0.01 and a log2 fold-change threshold of 1. As an exploratory analysis of dynamics, max-normalized trajectories of the 1000 most abundant clonotypes were examined with PCA combined with hierarchical clustering. Separately sequenced CD4+ and CD8+ repertoires were used to assign a CD4 or CD8 phenotype to each responding clone. Using fastp at Q25 and MiXCR, TCRdb reprocessed the public reads and kept productive beta chains. Rows are unified per CDR3 protein, each entry keeping the most common DNA and genes. These V and J calls originate from TCRdb's pipeline instead of the authors' own analysis. This sample is represented by around 130,000 distinct CDR3 sequences; over 15% of them were singletons. The top ten clonotypes cover over 4% of the sample.

Reading the germline V gene gives CDR1 SGHRS and CDR2 YFSETQ. V is pared back by 3 bases and J by 3 bases, with 18 bases lying between the germline termini. Including cysteine and phenylalanine, the CDR3 has 16 amino acids. CDR3 DNA is the only sequence kept; it has 48 bases, read in frame from the first base. The sample holds a few counts of this clonotype. The clone's antigen remains unknown. No much larger clonotype is one base removed from it; base qualities were not supplied. The receptor's source is a man aged 18 to 35 who had mild COVID-19 (a few samples of this study predate the infection). The sample titles of this study are shuffled in the database, so cell type and time point are left out; the donor was told from shared clones. Rearrangement joined TRBV5-1 to TRBJ2-5, with the D assignment possibly TRBD1 or TRBD2, given 5 matching bases for each. The specimen was PBMCs or a T cell subset sorted from them (not recorded which). The nucleotide sequence is TGCGCCAGCAGCTCGAAACCGGGACCCTCTAAAGAGACCCAGTACTTC. Translated, it gives CASSSKPGPSKETQYF.